The text below deals with one T cell receptor beta chain. Its antigen is unknown. Nothing much larger sits one base from this clone, and base qualities are not available. This sample is part of a study of T cell responses to AZD1222 COVID-19 vaccine (TCRdb year 2021). Study-level background: TCR sequencing covered some 250 trial participants: 200 to 210 given two doses of AZD1222 and around 25 given two doses of MenACWY control vaccine. Trial participants were enrolled into age subgroups of 18-55, 56-69 and 70-plus years, which contained about 150, 27 and 61 TCR-sequenced participants, respectively. The study at large found these results: Nearly half of unique spike-specific TCRs reportedly recognized epitopes outside regions mutated in the B.1.351 and B.1.1.7 variants. In the small 56-69-year group, the increase in depth fell short of significance, most likely because of low power. Because no day 14 peak-response samples were available, repertoires were characterized only after the peak T cell response. CD4 TCRs associated with the vaccine covered the entire spike protein, and the dominant responses were in regions 160-218 and 743-854. Participants were mostly white British, with more females than males. The authors suggested clonal diversity may have been underestimated. A significant rise in spike-specific TCR breadth and depth was observed after two AZD1222 doses relative to day 0 and relative to MenACWY recipients. Only a handful of AZD1222 recipients were SARS-CoV-2 seropositive at baseline, limiting conclusions about previously exposed vaccinees.

Counted from cysteine to phenylalanine, this CDR3 has 15 amino acids. The CDR3 DNA has 45 bases and is translated from base 1. CDR1 and CDR2, looked up from the germline V gene, are SGHAT and FQNNGV. V gives up 5 bases and J gives up 3 bases, and the segment between their germline ends measures 13 bases. The time point label corresponds to: about 28 days (+/-7) after the second vaccine dose. AZD1222 recipients whose second dose came at about 4 weeks and those whose second dose came at about 12 weeks were combined into one group, since spike-specific TCR depth and breadth did not differ between the two schedules. Vaccinee samples were obtained from the UK trials COV001 and COV002, which included a single-blind randomized controlled phase 2/3 trial of AZD1222 (ChAdOx1 nCoV-19) in healthy adults. For TCRbeta chain sequencing, PBMC samples from trial participants were taken at day 0 and at day 28 after the second dose.

The CDR3 regions of human TCRbeta chains were subjected to immunosequencing. On the authors' methods: Repertoire TCRs were matched against a reference library of SARS-CoV-2-specific TCRs generated with the MIRA antigen-specificity platform. Breadth was defined as the fraction of unique TCRs that were SARS-CoV-2-associated. Depth was defined as the fraction of total T cells that were SARS-CoV-2-associated. Using the MIRA data, each spike-specific TCR was assigned both to the spike region to which the TCR was reactive and to a CD4 or CD8 class. Log10-transformed breadth and depth values were compared by one-way ANOVA with Sidak's multiple comparisons tests. Sourced from immuneACCESS, this table was stored by TCRdb with only in-frame sequences that have V and J called. A share of the clones is absent; for the studies checked, an unresolved V gene accounts for under half, and the remainder has no known explanation. V, J and clone size reflect that table, while D and trimming were determined from the DNA. The sample contains roughly 150,000 clones, under 95% of them found a single time. The top ten constitute 5.1% of the sample.

This TCR was sampled from an adult who received the AZD1222 COVID-19 vaccine. This specimen consisted of peripheral blood, obtained 28 days after the second AZD1222 dose. Recombination connected TRBV11-2 to TRBJ2-2, and TRBD2 may be the D gene, going by 6 matching bases. The DNA reads TGTGCCAGCAGCCCCATGGAGGGATACACCGGGGAGCTGTTTTTT. It codes for CASSPMEGYTGELFF.